This T cell receptor beta chain was sequenced during a study of blood T cell repertoires in COVID-19. The repertoire was sequenced with immunoSEQ multiplex PCR; TCRdb's copy has only in-frame clones and lacks some. The sample includes more than 250,000 clones, 85% to 90% of them seen just once. The clonotype was recovered from a woman aged 18 to 35 with acute COVID-19. The sample comprised PBMCs or T cells enriched from blood (not recorded which).

CDR3 in DNA: TGTGCCAGCAGTCGAAATGGGGGCCTGGCTTTCTTT. This codes for CASSRNGGLAFF. The rearrangement links TRBV7-2 to TRBJ1-1; possible D gene TRBD1, 6 bases. Germline CDR1 is SGHTA and CDR2 is FQGNSA. The CDR3 is 12 amino acids. Between the trimmed V and J ends, which lost 6 bases and 11 bases, there was a span of 16 bases.